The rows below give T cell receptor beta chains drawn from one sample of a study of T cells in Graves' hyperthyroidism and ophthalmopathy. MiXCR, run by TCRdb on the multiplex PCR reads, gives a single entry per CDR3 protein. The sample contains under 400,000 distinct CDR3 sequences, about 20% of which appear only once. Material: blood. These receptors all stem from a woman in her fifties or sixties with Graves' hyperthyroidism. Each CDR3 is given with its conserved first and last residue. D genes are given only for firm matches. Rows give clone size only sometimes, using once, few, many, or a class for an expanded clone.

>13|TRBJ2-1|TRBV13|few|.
TGTGCCAGCAGCTTAGAGGAAGCACATGAGCAGTTCTTC
CASSLEEAHEQFF
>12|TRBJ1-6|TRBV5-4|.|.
TGTGCCAGCAGCTCACAGACATCACCCCTCCACTTT
CASSSQTSPLHF
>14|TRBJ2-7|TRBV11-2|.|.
TGTGCCAGCAGCTTAGGTCAAGTAATTTACGAGCAGTACTTC
CASSLGQVIYEQYF
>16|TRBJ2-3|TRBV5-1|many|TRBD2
TGCGCCAGCAGCCTGGGGCGGGGGGCCTCCACGCCTGTGCAGTATTTT
CASSLGRGASTPVQYF
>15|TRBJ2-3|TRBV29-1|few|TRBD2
TGCAGCGTTTCCGGACTAGCGGGACACAGAGATACGCAGTATTTT
CSVSGLAGHRDTQYF
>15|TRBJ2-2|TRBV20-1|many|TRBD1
TGCAGTGCTAGTAGACAGGGGGCGAACACCGGGGAGCTGTTTTTT
CSASRQGANTGELFF
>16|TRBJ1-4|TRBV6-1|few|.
TGTGCCAGCAGTGCTGAGACAGCGAGATATAATGAAAAACTGTTTTTT
CASSAETARYNEKLFF
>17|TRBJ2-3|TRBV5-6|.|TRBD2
TGTGCCAGCACCCTCGGGCCCCCTAGCGGGGCGGGAGATACGCAGTATTTT
CASTLGPPSGAGDTQYF
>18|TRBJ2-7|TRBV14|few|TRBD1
TGTGCCAGCAGCCCCAAGGGACAGGGGGCGCTAGGGGAAGGCGAGCAGTACTTC
CASSPKGQGALGEGEQYF
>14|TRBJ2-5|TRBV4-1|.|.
TGCGCCAGCAGCCAATACAGGGACCAAGGGACCCAGTACTTC
CASSQYRDQGTQYF
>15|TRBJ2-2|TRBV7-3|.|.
TGTGCCAGCAGCCGGGGAAGGGATAGCACCGGGGAGCTGTTTTTT
CASSRGRDSTGELFF
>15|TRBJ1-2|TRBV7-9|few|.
TGTGCCAGCATCCATTGGGGGGATTCTAACTATGGCTACACCTTC
CASIHWGDSNYGYTF
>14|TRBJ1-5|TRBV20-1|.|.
TGCAGTGCTACCCATCCAGGTCACAATCAGCCCCAGCATTTT
CSATHPGHNQPQHF
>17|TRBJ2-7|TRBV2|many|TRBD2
TGTGCCAGCAGTGAAGCGCCGAGCGGGAGGTCCTCCTACGAGCAGTACTTC
CASSEAPSGRSSYEQYF
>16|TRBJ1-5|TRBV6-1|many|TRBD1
TGTGCCAGCAGTACTGACAGGGGGGTTAGCAATCAGCCCCAGCATTTT
CASSTDRGVSNQPQHF
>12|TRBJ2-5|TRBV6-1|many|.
TGTGCCAGCAACCAGGGCCAAGAGACCCAGTACTTC
CASNQGQETQYF
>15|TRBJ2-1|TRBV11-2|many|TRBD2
TGTGCCAGCAGCTTAGGACTAGCGGGAGATGGTGAGCAGTTCTTC
CASSLGLAGDGEQFF
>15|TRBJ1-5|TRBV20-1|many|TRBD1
TGCAGTGCTAGACGGACAGGCCTACATAATCAGCCCCAGCATTTT
CSARRTGLHNQPQHF
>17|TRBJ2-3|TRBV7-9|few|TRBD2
TGTGCCAGCAGCACCCAAACTAGCGGGGGGGCGGAAGATACGCAGTATTTT
CASSTQTSGGAEDTQYF
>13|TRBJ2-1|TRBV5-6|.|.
TGTGCCAGCAGCTACGACATCAACAATGAGCAGTTCTTC
CASSYDINNEQFF
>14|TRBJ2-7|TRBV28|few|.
TGTGCCAGCAGTTTAGACCCGTTGCTCTACGAGCAGTACTTC
CASSLDPLLYEQYF
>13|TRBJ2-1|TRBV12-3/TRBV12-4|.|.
TGTGCCAGCAGTCCCCACCCCCCGGATGAGCAGTTCTTC
CASSPHPPDEQFF
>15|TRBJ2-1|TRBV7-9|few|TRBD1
TGTGCCAGCAGCGGCCGGGACAGGGAGAGGAATGAGCAGTTCTTC
CASSGRDRERNEQFF
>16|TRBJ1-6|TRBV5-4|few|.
TGTGCCAGCAGCGTTGGACCGGGAGTCCCAAATTCACCCCTCCACTTT
CASSVGPGVPNSPLHF
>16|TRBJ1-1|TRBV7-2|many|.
TGTGCCAGCAGCTTAGATCAGGGGATTGGTAACACTGAAGCTTTCTTT
CASSLDQGIGNTEAFF
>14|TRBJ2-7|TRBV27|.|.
TGTGCCAGCAGACCCTTTTCAGGGTCCTACGAGCAGTACTTC
CASRPFSGSYEQYF
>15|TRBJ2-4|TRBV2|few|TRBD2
TGTGCCAGCAGGTTGACTAGCGGGGCCAAAAACATTCAGTACTTC
CASRLTSGAKNIQYF
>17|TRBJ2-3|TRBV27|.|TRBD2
TGTGCCAGCAGCCTGGGACTAGCGGGAGGGCCGGGAGATACGCAGTATTTT
CASSLGLAGGPGDTQYF